The 2 T cell receptor beta chains presented below share a single source sample, sequenced in a study of technical replicates of blood from several donors (TCRdb year 2017). The library was generated by the immunoSEQ multiplex PCR assay. This immuneACCESS table, as held by TCRdb, lists in-frame sequences with V and J called but not all clones. Of the missing ones, under half trace to an unresolved V gene in checked studies; the others have no known cause. Across this sample there are 55,000 to 80,000 clones, with just under 97% seen only once. The ten largest make up approximately 0.2% of the sample. The sequenced sample consisted of T cells isolated from PBMCs. The source is a human donor in good health.

The chain employs TRBV19 and TRBJ2-3; 7 bases line up with TRBD2. CDR1 and CDR2 from the germline V gene are LNHDA and SQIVND (reference sequence). This CDR3 has 14 residues. J was trimmed by 1 base and V by 6 bases; bases with no gene match: 4. For the CDR3, the DNA is TGTGCCAGTAGGGATCGGGGGGGCACAGATACGCAGTATTTT. It translates to CASRDRGGTDTQYF.

The chain recombines TRBV11-2 with TRBJ2-7; D remains unclear. The V and J ends lost 5 bases and 7 bases respectively, with 21 bases between them. Germline values: CDR1 SGHAT, CDR2 FQNNGV. CDR3 length: 15 residues. The CDR3 DNA follows: TGTGCCAGCAGCGTATACCAAAACCCGAACATGGAGCAGTACTTC. This codes for CASSVYQNPNMEQYF.